In its sample, the clone carrying this T cell receptor (beta chain) was seen a few times. Its antigen is unidentified. The sample originates from a study of cytomegalovirus exposure and HLA in healthy donors. Whole-study context: Genotyping of roughly 400 donors showed that around 85% belonged to the Caucasian-associated ancestry cluster. General observations from the study: The authors listed over 150 TCR beta chains as cytomegalovirus-associated. Sequencing had likely introduced a cluster of highly shared sequence variants as an artifact.

Per the germline V gene, CDR1 is SGDLS and CDR2 is YYNGEE. The V and J ends lost 0 bases and 7 bases, in that order; junction bases with no gene match: 3. The CDR3 length is 16 residues. PCR used 60 Vbeta primers and 13 Jbeta primers. Sequenced by immunoSEQ multiplex PCR; TCRdb stores in-frame clones only, minus some. The table has approximately 120,000 clones, roughly 73% seen once. Sequencing input: PBMCs. The chain couples TRBV9 to TRBJ2-3, with 15 bases aligning to TRBD2. The origin of this receptor is a man aged 55 to 70 in good health and CMV-seropositive. CDR3 bases: TGTGCCAGCAGCGTAGGGACTAGCGGGGGGGCTAATACGCAGTATTTT. Protein: CASSVGTSGGANTQYF.